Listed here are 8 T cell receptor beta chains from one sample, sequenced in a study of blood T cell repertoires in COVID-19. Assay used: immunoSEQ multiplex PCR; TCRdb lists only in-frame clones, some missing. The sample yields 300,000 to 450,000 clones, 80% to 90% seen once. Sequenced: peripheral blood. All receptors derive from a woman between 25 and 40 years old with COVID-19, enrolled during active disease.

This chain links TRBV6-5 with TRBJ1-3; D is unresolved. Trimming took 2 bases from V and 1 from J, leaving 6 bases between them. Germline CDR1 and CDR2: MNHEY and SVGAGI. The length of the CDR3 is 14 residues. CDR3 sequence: CASSYGRSGNTIYF. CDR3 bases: TGTGCCAGCAGTTACGGGAGGTCTGGAAACACCATATATTTT.

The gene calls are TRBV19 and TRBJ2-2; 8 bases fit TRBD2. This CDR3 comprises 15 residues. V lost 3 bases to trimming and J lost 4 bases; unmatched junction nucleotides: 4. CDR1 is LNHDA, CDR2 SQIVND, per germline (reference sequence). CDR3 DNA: TGTGCCAGTAGTATGAGGAGCGGGAGCACCGGGGAGCTGTTTTTT. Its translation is CASSMRSGSTGELFF.

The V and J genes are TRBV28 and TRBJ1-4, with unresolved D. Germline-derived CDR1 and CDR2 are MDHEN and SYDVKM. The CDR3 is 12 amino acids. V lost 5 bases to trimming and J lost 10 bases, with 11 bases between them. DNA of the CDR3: TGTGCCAGCAGTCCCTATTCGGGAAAACTGTTTTTT. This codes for CASSPYSGKLFF.

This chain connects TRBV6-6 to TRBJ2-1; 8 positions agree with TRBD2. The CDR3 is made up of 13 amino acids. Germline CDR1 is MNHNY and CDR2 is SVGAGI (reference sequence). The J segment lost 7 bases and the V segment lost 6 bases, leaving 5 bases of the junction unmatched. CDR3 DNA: TGTGCCAGCAGGGAGCGGGAGTGGAATGAGCAGTTCTTC. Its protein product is CASREREWNEQFF.

CDR3 nucleotide sequence: TGTGCCAGCAGCTTAGATCGAGATACGCAGTATTTT. Translation: CASSLDRDTQYF. The chain is built from TRBV11-2 and TRBJ2-3; D call uncertain. CDR1 SGHAT and CDR2 FQNNGV come from the germline V gene. V lost 0 bases and J 5 bases, leaving 3 bases between the germline ends. The CDR3 spans 12 residues.

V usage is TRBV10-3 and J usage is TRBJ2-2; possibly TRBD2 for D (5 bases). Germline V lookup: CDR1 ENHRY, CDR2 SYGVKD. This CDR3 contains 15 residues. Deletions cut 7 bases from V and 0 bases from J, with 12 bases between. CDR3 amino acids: CAITPDYPNTGELFF. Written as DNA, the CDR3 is TGTGCCATCACCCCCGACTACCCGAACACCGGGGAGCTGTTTTTT.

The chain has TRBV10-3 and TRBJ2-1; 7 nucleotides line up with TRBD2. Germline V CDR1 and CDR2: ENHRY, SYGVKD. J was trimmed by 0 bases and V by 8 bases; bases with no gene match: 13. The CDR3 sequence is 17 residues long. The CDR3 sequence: CAISTSEHKSSYNEQFF. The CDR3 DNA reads TGTGCCATCTCCACTAGCGAACACAAGAGCTCCTACAATGAGCAGTTCTTC.

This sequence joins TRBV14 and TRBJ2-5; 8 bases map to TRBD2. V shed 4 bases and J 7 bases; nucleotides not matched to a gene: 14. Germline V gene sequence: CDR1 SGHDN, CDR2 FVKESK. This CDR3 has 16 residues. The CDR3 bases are TGTGCCAGCAGCCGGATAGCGGGATTCACAAGGGGGACCCAGTACTTC. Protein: CASSRIAGFTRGTQYF.